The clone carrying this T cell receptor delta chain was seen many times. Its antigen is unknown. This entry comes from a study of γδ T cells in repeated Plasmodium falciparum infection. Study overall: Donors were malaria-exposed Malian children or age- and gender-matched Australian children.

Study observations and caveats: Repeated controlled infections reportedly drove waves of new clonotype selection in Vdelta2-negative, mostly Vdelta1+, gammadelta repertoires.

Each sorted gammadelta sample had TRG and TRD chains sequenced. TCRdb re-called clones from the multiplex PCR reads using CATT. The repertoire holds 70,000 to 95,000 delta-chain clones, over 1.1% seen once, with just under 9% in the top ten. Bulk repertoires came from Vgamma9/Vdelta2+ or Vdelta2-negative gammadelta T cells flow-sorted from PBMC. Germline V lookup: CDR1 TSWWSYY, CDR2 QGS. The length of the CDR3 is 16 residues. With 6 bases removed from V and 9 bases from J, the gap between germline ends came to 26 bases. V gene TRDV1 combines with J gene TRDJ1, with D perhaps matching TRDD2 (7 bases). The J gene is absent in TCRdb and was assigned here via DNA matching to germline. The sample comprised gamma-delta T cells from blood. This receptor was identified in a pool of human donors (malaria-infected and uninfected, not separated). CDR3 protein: CALGVPTADTRGELIF. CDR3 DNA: TGTGCTCTTGGAGTTCCTACCGCGGATACTAGGGGGGAACTCATCTTT.